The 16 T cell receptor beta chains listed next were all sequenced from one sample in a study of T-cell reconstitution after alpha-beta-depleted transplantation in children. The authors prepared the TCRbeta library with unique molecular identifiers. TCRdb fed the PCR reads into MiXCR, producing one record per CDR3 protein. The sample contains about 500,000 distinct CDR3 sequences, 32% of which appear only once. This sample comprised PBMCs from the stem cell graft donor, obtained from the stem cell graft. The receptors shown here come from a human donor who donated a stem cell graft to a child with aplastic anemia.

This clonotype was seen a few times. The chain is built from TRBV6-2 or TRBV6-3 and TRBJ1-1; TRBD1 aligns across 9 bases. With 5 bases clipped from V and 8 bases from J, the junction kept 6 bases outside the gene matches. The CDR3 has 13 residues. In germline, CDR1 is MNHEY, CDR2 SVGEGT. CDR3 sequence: CASSPTGGWEAFF. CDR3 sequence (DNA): TGTGCCAGCAGTCCCACAGGGGGCTGGGAAGCTTTCTTT.

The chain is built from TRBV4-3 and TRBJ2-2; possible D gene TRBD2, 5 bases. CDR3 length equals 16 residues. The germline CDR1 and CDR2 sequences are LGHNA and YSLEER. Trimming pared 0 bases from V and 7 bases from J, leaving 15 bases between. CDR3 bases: TGCGCCAGCAGCCAAGATCGGCGGGTCCCGGTCGGGGAGCTGTTTTTT. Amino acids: CASSQDRRVPVGELFF.

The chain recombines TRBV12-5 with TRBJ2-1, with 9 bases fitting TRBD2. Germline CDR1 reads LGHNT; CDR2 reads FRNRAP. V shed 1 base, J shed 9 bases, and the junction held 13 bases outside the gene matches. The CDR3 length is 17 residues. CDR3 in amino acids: CASGLDGLAGAFTEQFF. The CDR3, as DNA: TGTGCTAGTGGTTTGGACGGGTTAGCGGGAGCGTTCACTGAGCAGTTCTTC. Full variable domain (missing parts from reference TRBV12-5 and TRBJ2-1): DARVTQTPRHKVTEMGQEVTMRCQPILGHNTVFWYRQTMMQGLELLAYFRNRAPLDDSGMPKDRFSAEMPDATLATLKIQPSEPRDSAVYFCASGLDGLAGAFTEQFFGPGTRLTVL.

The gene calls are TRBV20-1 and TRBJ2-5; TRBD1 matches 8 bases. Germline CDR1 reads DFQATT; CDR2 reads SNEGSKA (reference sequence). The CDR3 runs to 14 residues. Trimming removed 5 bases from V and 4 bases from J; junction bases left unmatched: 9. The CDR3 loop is CSASKQGGGETQYF. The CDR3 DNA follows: TGCAGTGCTTCAAAACAGGGGGGAGGAGAGACCCAGTACTTC.

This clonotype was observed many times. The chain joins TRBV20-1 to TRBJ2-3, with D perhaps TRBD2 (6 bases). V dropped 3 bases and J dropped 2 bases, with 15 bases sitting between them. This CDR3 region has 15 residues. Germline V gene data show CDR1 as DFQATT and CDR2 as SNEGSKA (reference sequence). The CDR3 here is CSARTSHGPTDTQYF. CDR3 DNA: TGCAGTGCTAGGACTAGTCATGGACCCACAGATACGCAGTATTTT.

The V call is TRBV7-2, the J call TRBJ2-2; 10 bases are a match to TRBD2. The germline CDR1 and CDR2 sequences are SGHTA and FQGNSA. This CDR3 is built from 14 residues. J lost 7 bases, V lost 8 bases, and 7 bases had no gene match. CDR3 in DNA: TGTGCCAGCGGGACTAGCGAAGGGATCGGGGAGCTGTTTTTT. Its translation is CASGTSEGIGELFF. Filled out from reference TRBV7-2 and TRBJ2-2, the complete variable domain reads GAGVSQSPSNKVTEKGKDVELRCDPISGHTALYWYRQSLGQGLEFLIYFQGNSAPDKSGLPSDRFSAERTGGSVSTLTIQRTQQEDSAVYLCASGTSEGIGELFFGEGSRLTVL.

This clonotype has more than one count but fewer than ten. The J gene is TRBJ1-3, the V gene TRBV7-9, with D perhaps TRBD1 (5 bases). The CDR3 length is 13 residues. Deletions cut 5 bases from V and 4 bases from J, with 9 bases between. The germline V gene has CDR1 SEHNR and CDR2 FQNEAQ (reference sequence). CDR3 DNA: TGTGCCAGCAGCGGAAAGGGGGGAAACACCATATATTTT. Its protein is CASSGKGGNTIYF.

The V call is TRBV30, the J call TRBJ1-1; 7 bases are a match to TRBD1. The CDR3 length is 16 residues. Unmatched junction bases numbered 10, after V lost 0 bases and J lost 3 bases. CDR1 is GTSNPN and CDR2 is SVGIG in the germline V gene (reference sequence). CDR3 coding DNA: TGTGCCTGGAGTGTTCGGGACAGAAGGGTTGACACTGAAGCTTTCTTT. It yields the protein CAWSVRDRRVDTEAFF.

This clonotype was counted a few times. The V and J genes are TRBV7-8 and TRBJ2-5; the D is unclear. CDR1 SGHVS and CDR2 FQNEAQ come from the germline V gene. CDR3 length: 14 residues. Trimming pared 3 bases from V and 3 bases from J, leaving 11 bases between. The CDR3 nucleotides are TGTGCCAGCAGCTTCGACCGTTTAGAAGAGACCCAGTACTTC. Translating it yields CASSFDRLEETQYF.

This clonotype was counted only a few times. The CDR3 spells CSARYQGAGEKLFF. In nucleotides, the CDR3 is TGCAGTGCTAGATATCAGGGGGCGGGTGAAAAACTGTTTTTT. This chain uses TRBV20-1 with TRBJ1-4; 8 positions agree with TRBD1. CDR1 and CDR2 from the germline V gene are DFQATT and SNEGSKA (reference sequence). The CDR3 length is 14 residues. With V trimmed by 2 bases and J by 7 bases, 6 bases remained unmatched.

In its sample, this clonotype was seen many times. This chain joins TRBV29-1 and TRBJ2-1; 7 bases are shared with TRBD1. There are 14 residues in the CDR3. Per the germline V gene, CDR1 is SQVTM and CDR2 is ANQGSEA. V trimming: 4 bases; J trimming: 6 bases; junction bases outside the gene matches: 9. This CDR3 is CSVVLWTGGNEQFF. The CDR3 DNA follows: TGCAGCGTTGTGCTTTGGACAGGAGGCAATGAGCAGTTCTTC.

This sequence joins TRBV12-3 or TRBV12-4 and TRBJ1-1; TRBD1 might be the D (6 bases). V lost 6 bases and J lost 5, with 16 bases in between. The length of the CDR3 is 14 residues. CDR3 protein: CASRRQVLSTEAFF. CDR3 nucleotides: TGTGCCAGCAGGAGACAGGTTTTATCGACTGAAGCTTTCTTT.

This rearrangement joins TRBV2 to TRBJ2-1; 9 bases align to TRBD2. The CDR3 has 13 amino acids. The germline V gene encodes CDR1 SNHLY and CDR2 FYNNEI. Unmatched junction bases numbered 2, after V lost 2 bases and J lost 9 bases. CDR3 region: CASSETSGLEQFF. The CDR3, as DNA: TGTGCCAGCAGTGAAACTAGCGGGCTTGAGCAGTTCTTC.

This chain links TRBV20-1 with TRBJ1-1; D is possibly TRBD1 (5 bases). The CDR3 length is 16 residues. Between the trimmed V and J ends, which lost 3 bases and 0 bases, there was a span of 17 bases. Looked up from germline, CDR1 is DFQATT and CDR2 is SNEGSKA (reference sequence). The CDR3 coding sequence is TGCAGTGCTAGGCGGGACTTTCAGATCTTGAACACTGAAGCTTTCTTT. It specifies CSARRDFQILNTEAFF.

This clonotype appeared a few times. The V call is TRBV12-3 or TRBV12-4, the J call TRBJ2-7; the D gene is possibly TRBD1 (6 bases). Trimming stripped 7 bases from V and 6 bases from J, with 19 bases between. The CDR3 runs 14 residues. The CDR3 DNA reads TGTGCCAGCACCCTGGACAGAGCTTCTGTCGAGCAGTACTTC. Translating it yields CASTLDRASVEQYF.

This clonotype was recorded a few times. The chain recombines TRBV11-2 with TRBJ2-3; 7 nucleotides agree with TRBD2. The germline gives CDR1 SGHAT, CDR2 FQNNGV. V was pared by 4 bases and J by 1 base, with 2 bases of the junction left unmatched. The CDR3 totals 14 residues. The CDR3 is CASSWTRRTDTQYF. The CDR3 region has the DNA TGTGCCAGCAGCTGGACTAGACGCACAGATACGCAGTATTTT.